This T cell receptor beta chain stems from a study of T cell clonality in common variable immunodeficiency. Sequencing input was equivalent genomic DNA from CVID and controls. The repertoire was sequenced with immunoSEQ multiplex PCR; TCRdb's copy has only in-frame clones and lacks some. Listed for the sample are tens of thousands of clones, none seen a single time. This clone has ten or more counts. The read terminates 3 residues ahead of where the CDR3 ends, so the germline J gene completes it. Germline-derived CDR1 and CDR2 are SGHNT and YENEEA. The CDR3 covers 15 residues. J was trimmed by 9 bases and V by 1 base; bases with no gene match: 5.

The source is a person aged 18 to 69 in good health. The genes are TRBV11-3 and TRBJ1-6; 8 bases line up with TRBD1. The material sequenced was peripheral blood mononuclear cells. The DNA read from the CDR3 is TGTGCCAGCAGCTTAGGGACAGGGTATCGTTCACCC. Protein: CASSLGTGYRSP. In full, the CDR3 reads CASSLGTGYRSPLHF.